Below are 5 T cell receptor beta chains sequenced from a single sample in a study of blood T cell repertoires in COVID-19. The repertoire was sequenced with immunoSEQ multiplex PCR; TCRdb's copy has only in-frame clones and lacks some. This sample has nearly 250,000 clones, with roughly 88% found just once. What was sequenced was PBMCs or T cells enriched from blood (not recorded which). The source of these receptors is a woman aged 45-60 years who had recovered from COVID-19.

In DNA form, the CDR3 reads TGTGCCAGCAGCACAGGACAGGGGAGTTATGGCTACACCTTC. Translating gives CASSTGQGSYGYTF. The rearrangement links TRBV13 to TRBJ1-2, with 9 bases matching TRBD1. The CDR3 totals 14 residues. CDR1 is PRHDT and CDR2 is FYEKMQ in the germline V gene (reference sequence). Trimming removed 5 bases from V and 5 bases from J; junction bases left unmatched: 6.

This chain connects TRBV7-9 to TRBJ1-5; 9 nucleotides line up with TRBD1. V trimming: 5 bases; J trimming: 4 bases; junction bases outside the gene matches: 3. The germline CDR1 and CDR2 sequences are SEHNR and FQNEAQ (reference sequence). The CDR3 covers 14 residues. The CDR3: CASSRTGVNQPQHF. The DNA for the CDR3 is TGTGCCAGCAGCAGGACAGGGGTTAATCAGCCCCAGCATTTT.

The chain employs TRBV13 and TRBJ2-7, with TRBD2 matching over 11 bases. The CDR3 sequence is 17 residues long. Germline V gene data show CDR1 as PRHDT and CDR2 as FYEKMQ (reference sequence). V lost 5 bases, J lost 4 bases, and 13 bases stayed unmatched. This CDR3 is CASSPRGSGGVRYEQYF. The CDR3 coding sequence is TGTGCCAGCAGCCCCCGCGGTAGCGGGGGGGTTAGGTACGAGCAGTACTTC. The variable domain in full, with the rest retrieved from reference TRBV13 and TRBJ2-7, is AAGVIQSPRHLIKEKRETATLKCYPIPRHDTVYWYQQGPGQDPQFLISFYEKMQSDKGSIPDRFSAQQFSDYHSELNMSSLELGDSALYFCASSPRGSGGVRYEQYFGPGTRLTVT.

V usage is TRBV19 and J usage is TRBJ1-2; D is unresolved. The V end was cut by 7 bases, the J end by 2 bases, with 17 bases between. The CDR3 spans 15 residues. CDR1 is LNHDA and CDR2 is SQIVND in the germline V gene (reference sequence). The CDR3 spells CASNPLGRENYGYTF. The CDR3 DNA follows: TGTGCCAGTAACCCCCTCGGGAGGGAAAACTATGGCTACACCTTC.

The chain combines TRBV7-9 with TRBJ1-2; 8 nucleotides line up with TRBD1. CDR3 length: 13 residues. Germline V gives CDR1 SEHNR, CDR2 FQNEAQ (reference sequence). The V gene end was trimmed by 5 bases and the J gene end by 5 bases; junction bases not matched to a gene: 4. The CDR3 loop is CASSTGTGYGYTF. CDR3 bases: TGTGCCAGCAGCACCGGGACAGGTTATGGCTACACCTTC.